This entry lists 4 T cell receptor beta chains sequenced from one sample in a study of regulatory and conventional T cells in RAG deficiency (dated by TCRdb to between 2016 and 2019). Library preparation employed the immunoSEQ multiplex PCR assay. TCRdb retrieved this table from immuneACCESS and kept in-frame rearrangements only. Not all clones are present; in checked studies, unresolved V genes account for under half, and no reason is known for the remainder. The sample table contains fewer than 35,000 clones; only one count was recorded for 75% to 90% of them. The ten largest clones take up roughly 15% of the sample. These data were likewise used in another study, on regulatory T cells. Per that second paper: The multiplex PCR relied on 52 forward TRBV primers and 13 reverse TRBJ primers, and amplification bias was corrected through assay-based and computational methods.

The sequenced sample consisted of CD8+ T cells sorted from blood. These TCRs come from a human donor in good health.

CDR3 residues: CASKMGDQPQHF. As DNA, the CDR3 is TGTGCCAGCAAGATGGGTGATCAGCCCCAGCATTTT. The chain recombines TRBV27 with TRBJ1-5, with D unresolved. Germline V lookup: CDR1 MNHEY, CDR2 SMNVEV (reference sequence). The CDR3 covers 12 residues. Trimming pared 7 bases from V and 5 bases from J, leaving 9 bases between.

This clone showed up just a few times. The chain is built from TRBV27 and TRBJ1-5; D unclear. Germline-derived CDR1 and CDR2 are MNHEY and SMNVEV (reference sequence). Between the trimmed V and J ends, which lost 7 bases and 2 bases, there was a span of 9 bases. The CDR3 totals 13 residues. The CDR3 DNA is TGTGCCAGCATAAAGAGGGGCAATCAGCCCCAGCATTTT. Translating it yields CASIKRGNQPQHF.

The chain links TRBV27 to TRBJ2-3, with 12 nucleotides matching TRBD2. Germline V gene sequence: CDR1 MNHEY, CDR2 SMNVEV (reference sequence). With V trimmed by 2 bases and J by 4 bases, 7 bases remained unmatched. The CDR3 spans 17 residues. CDR3 DNA: TGTGCCAGCAGTTTACTGGCTAGCGGGGGGGCCGCAGATACGCAGTATTTT. Residues: CASSLLASGGAADTQYF.

A few counts support this clone. The rearrangement links TRBV19 to TRBJ2-5; tentative D call: TRBD1 (6 bases). The germline V gene encodes CDR1 LNHDA and CDR2 SQIVND (reference sequence). Trimming took off 10 bases at V and 1 base at J, with 13 bases between the two ends. The CDR3 covers 13 residues. This CDR3 reads CATTTGPQETQYF. The DNA of the CDR3 is TGTGCCACCACGACAGGTCCCCAAGAGACCCAGTACTTC.